This T cell receptor (beta chain) was sequenced in a study of identical twins. Study-wide results and caveats: In zero-insertion analyses, partial confounding could arise from invariant MAIT and iNKT cells. With beta out-of-frame sequences, excess sharing by twins was weaker. Fewer insertions characterized abundant cord blood beta clonotypes, whereas memory repertoires showed none.

In regard to this clonotype: The target antigen is unknown.

Addition of a universal primer site occurred through template switching, and cDNA carried unique molecular identifiers. MiXCR, applied by TCRdb to the 5' RACE reads, yields one record per CDR3 protein. Of 510,000 or so distinct CDR3 sequences in the sample, about 15% were seen once. These same records also appear under a second study, on yellow fever vaccine responses in identical twins.

Sequencing was carried out using CD4+ T cells sorted from blood. The receptor was derived from a woman between 18 and 29 years old in good health.

The CDR3 loop reads CASSLPSGGATQETQYF. In DNA, the CDR3 is TGCGCCAGCAGCTTACCATCGGGGGGCGCAACACAAGAGACCCAGTACTTC. The chain recombines TRBV5-1 with TRBJ2-5; possibly TRBD2 for D (7 bases). The CDR3 contains 17 residues. Germline V CDR1 and CDR2: SGHRS, YFSETQ. V was trimmed by 2 bases and J by 2 bases, leaving 19 bases between them.